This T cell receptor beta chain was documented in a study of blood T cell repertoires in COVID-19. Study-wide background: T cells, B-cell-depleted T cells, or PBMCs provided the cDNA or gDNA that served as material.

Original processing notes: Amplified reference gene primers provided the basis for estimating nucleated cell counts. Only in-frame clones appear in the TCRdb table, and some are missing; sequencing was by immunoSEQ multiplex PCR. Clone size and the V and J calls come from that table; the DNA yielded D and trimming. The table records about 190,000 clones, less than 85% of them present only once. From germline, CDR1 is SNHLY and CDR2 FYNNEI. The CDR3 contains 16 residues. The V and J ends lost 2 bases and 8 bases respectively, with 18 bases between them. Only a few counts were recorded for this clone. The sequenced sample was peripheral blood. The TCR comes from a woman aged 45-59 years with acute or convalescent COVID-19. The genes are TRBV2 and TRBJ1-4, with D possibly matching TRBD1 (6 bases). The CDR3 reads CASSETLTGWNEKLFF. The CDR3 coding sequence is TGTGCCAGCAGTGAAACCCTAACAGGGTGGAACGAAAAACTGTTTTTT.